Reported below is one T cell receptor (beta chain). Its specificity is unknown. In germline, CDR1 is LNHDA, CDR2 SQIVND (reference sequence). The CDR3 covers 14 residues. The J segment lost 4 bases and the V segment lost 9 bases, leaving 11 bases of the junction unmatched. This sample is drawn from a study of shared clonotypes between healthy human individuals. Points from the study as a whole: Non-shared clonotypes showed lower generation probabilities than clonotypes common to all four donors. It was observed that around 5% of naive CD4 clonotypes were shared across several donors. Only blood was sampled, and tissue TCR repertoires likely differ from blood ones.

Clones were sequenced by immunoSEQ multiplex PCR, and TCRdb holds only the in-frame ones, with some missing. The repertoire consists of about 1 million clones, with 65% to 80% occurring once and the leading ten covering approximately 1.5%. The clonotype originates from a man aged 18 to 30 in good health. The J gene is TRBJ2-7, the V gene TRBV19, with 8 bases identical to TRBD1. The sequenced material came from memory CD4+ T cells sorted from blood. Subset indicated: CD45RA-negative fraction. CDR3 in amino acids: CASSRGPPVYEQYF. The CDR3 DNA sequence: TGTGCCAGCTCCAGGGGGCCCCCGGTATACGAGCAGTACTTC.